A selection of T cell receptor beta chains follows, all from one sample in a study of shared clonotypes between healthy human individuals. Measured with immunoSEQ multiplex PCR; TCRdb has only the in-frame clones, and not every one. The sample contains around 700,000 clones, around 92% of which appear only once. Source material: naive CD8+ T cells sorted from blood. The receptors shown here come from a man aged 25-45 years in good health. Each CDR3 is given with its conserved first and last residue. A D gene is named only where the DNA matches it firmly. A clone size is listed for some rows: how often the clone was seen (once, few, many), or a class if it is expanded.

TRBV7-8	TRBD2	-	18	TRBJ2-2	CASSLVFKVGGPSGELFF	TGTGCCAGCAGCTTAGTGTTCAAGGTGGGAGGGCCGTCCGGGGAGCTGTTTTTT
TRBV28	-	-	14	TRBJ1-1	CASSSPGEGTEAFF	TGTGCCAGCAGCTCCCCGGGTGAGGGCACTGAAGCTTTCTTT
TRBV28	-	-	18	TRBJ2-5	CASSQLAVARSVGETQYF	TGTGCCAGCAGCCAGTTGGCGGTAGCCCGAAGTGTGGGAGAGACCCAGTACTTC
TRBV7-9	-	once	15	TRBJ1-3	CASSPSPGAGNTIYF	TGTGCCAGCAGCCCCAGTCCGGGAGCTGGAAACACCATATATTTT
TRBV5-4	-	-	12	TRBJ2-7	CASNWGQSEQYF	TGTGCCAGCAATTGGGGGCAGAGCGAGCAGTACTTC
TRBV27	TRBD1	-	17	TRBJ2-2	CASSTGGGDTVTGELFF	TGTGCCAGCAGTACAGGGGGTGGGGACACTGTTACCGGGGAGCTGTTTTTT
TRBV7-9	TRBD1	-	15	TRBJ2-2	CASSIFRDSVRELFF	TGTGCCAGCAGCATTTTCCGGGACAGCGTGAGGGAGCTGTTTTTT
TRBV5-4	-	-	13	TRBJ2-5	CASSLGVQETQYF	TGTGCCAGCAGCTTAGGGGTGCAAGAGACCCAGTACTTC
TRBV7-2	TRBD2	-	13	TRBJ2-1	CASTRGGANEQFF	TGTGCCAGCACCCGGGGGGGGGCCAATGAGCAGTTCTTC
TRBV7-3	-	-	13	TRBJ2-1	CASSHSSYNEQFF	TGTGCCAGCAGCCACTCCTCCTACAATGAGCAGTTCTTC
TRBV4-1	-	once	18	TRBJ2-2	CASSQYSPGRGFTGELFF	TGCGCCAGCAGCCAATATAGCCCGGGGCGCGGGTTTACCGGGGAGCTGTTTTTT
TRBV10-1	-	-	12	TRBJ2-3	CASRASGDTQYF	TGCGCCAGCAGGGCCTCGGGTGATACGCAGTATTTT
TRBV28	TRBD2	-	16	TRBJ2-1	CASSLLLAGGFNEQFF	TGTGCCAGCAGTTTACTTCTAGCGGGAGGGTTTAATGAGCAGTTCTTC
TRBV7-9	-	-	14	TRBJ1-2	CASSQLPHLYGYTF	TGTGCCAGCAGCCAACTACCCCATCTGTATGGCTACACCTTC
TRBV5-4	-	-	13	TRBJ2-7	CASSLVLSDEQYF	TGTGCCAGCAGCTTGGTTCTCTCCGACGAGCAGTACTTC
TRBV11-2	-	-	14	TRBJ1-1	CASSYLQGNTEAFF	TGTGCCAGCAGCTACCTACAGGGGAACACTGAAGCTTTCTTT
TRBV27	TRBD2	-	15	TRBJ2-7	CASSWASGYTYEQYF	TGTGCCAGCAGTTGGGCTAGCGGGTATACCTACGAGCAGTACTTC
TRBV10-3	TRBD2	-	13	TRBJ2-1	CAIRTGGPNEQFF	TGTGCCATCAGGACGGGAGGGCCCAATGAGCAGTTCTTC
TRBV6-6	-	-	11	TRBJ2-7	CASSYNYEQYF	TGTGCCAGCAGTTACAATTACGAGCAGTACTTC
TRBV19	-	-	14	TRBJ2-7	CASSMAEGHYEQYF	TGTGCCAGTAGTATGGCAGAGGGACACTACGAGCAGTACTTC
TRBV6-5	TRBD1	many	15	TRBJ1-5	CASSYGQGSNQPQHF	TGTGCCAGCAGTTATGGACAGGGGAGCAATCAGCCCCAGCATTTT
TRBV7-6	-	-	14	TRBJ2-2	CASSLVGSTGELFF	TGTGCCAGCAGCTTAGTCGGGTCTACCGGGGAGCTGTTTTTT
TRBV7-6	-	-	17	TRBJ2-2	CASSPEVVGSNTGELFF	TGTGCCAGCAGCCCAGAGGTCGTAGGATCGAACACCGGGGAGCTGTTTTTT
TRBV10-1	TRBD2	-	16	TRBJ2-3	CASSEFGGRSTDTQYF	TGCGCCAGCAGTGAGTTTGGCGGGAGGAGCACAGATACGCAGTATTTT
TRBV7-2	-	-	15	TRBJ1-4	CASSPTRGTNEKLFF	TGTGCCAGCAGCCCAACTAGGGGGACTAATGAAAAACTGTTTTTT
TRBV7-2	TRBD2	-	14	TRBJ2-7	CASSFTSGTYEQYF	TGTGCCAGCAGCTTCACTAGCGGGACCTACGAGCAGTACTTC
TRBV28	-	once	14	TRBJ2-1	CASSPQSGVNEQFF	TGTGCCAGCAGTCCGCAAAGCGGCGTCAATGAGCAGTTCTTC
TRBV5-1	TRBD1	-	16	TRBJ2-5	CASSWGTVTGKETQYF	TGCGCCAGCAGCTGGGGGACAGTAACTGGAAAAGAGACCCAGTACTTC
TRBV14	-	few	13	TRBJ1-2	CASSQGPGRGYTF	TGTGCCAGCAGCCAAGGTCCGGGACGGGGCTACACCTTC
TRBV27	TRBD2	few	16	TRBJ2-7	CASSPSSGEDSYEQYF	TGTGCCAGCAGTCCCTCTAGCGGGGAGGACTCCTACGAGCAGTACTTC
TRBV4-1	TRBD1	-	15	TRBJ2-7	CASSQDLGQGYEQYF	TGCGCCAGCAGCCAAGATCTAGGACAGGGTTACGAGCAGTACTTC
TRBV28	-	-	13	TRBJ2-1	CASISGLHNEQFF	TGTGCCAGCATATCGGGACTTCACAATGAGCAGTTCTTC
TRBV19	TRBD2	-	15	TRBJ2-1	CASSTLAGGVNEQFF	TGTGCCAGTAGTACCTTAGCGGGAGGAGTCAATGAGCAGTTCTTC
TRBV12-5	-	-	11	TRBJ2-1	CASGFYDEQFF	TGTGCTAGTGGTTTTTACGATGAGCAGTTCTTC
TRBV29-1	-	once	12	TRBJ2-7	CSVEAGTYEQYF	TGCAGCGTTGAAGCCGGGACCTACGAGCAGTACTTC
TRBV29-1	-	once	12	TRBJ1-2	CSVYLGGLGYTF	TGCAGCGTATACTTAGGGGGGTTGGGCTACACCTTC
TRBV13	-	-	9	TRBJ1-1	CASSNEAFF	TGTGCCAGCAGTAATGAAGCTTTCTTT
TRBV10-2	-	-	13	TRBJ1-1	CASRDQGNTEAFF	TGCGCCAGCAGAGATCAGGGGAACACTGAAGCTTTCTTT
TRBV27	-	-	13	TRBJ2-2	CASSLGALGELFF	TGTGCCAGCAGTCTGGGGGCGTTAGGGGAGCTGTTTTTT
TRBV7-8	TRBD1	-	16	TRBJ2-7	CASSSLDRAIADEQYF	TGTGCCAGCAGCTCCTTGGACAGGGCCATTGCGGACGAGCAGTACTTC
TRBV14	TRBD1	-	13	TRBJ2-7	CASGTDDTYEQYF	TGTGCCAGCGGGACAGATGACACCTACGAGCAGTACTTC
TRBV5-1	TRBD1	once	14	TRBJ2-5	CASSLGTGLETQYF	TGCGCCAGCAGCTTAGGGACAGGGCTAGAGACCCAGTACTTC